Listed here is a single TCR beta chain. Its specific antigen is unknown. No base quality values were provided; no much bigger clone lies one nucleotide off. The immunoSEQ Assay, a bias-controlled multiplex PCR, was used to amplify TCRbeta CDR3 regions from genomic DNA. The authors' pipeline ran thus. The number of nucleated cells in each sample was estimated by amplification of reference gene primers within the assay. Sequence reads were collapsed and filtered to measure the absolute abundance of every unique TCRbeta CDR3 rearrangement. For each sample, productive Simpson clonality was calculated as the square root of Simpson's diversity index across productive rearrangements. TCRdb retrieved this table from immuneACCESS and kept in-frame rearrangements only. Not all clones are present; in checked studies, unresolved V genes account for under half, and no reason is known for the remainder. Clone size and V and J calls were adopted from that table, with D and trimming inferred from the DNA. Within this sample are tens of thousands of clones, with around 77% of them counted one time only. About 2.1% of the sample is held by the ten biggest clonotypes.

The record originates from a study of blood T cell repertoires in COVID-19 (dated by TCRdb to 2020 to 2022). Study-wide context: The collaborator samples originated in the United States, Italy and Spain and spanned the acute and convalescent phases of COVID-19. The material from the prospective study consisted of cDNA or gDNA derived from T cells, B-cell-depleted T cells, or PBMCs. Deeply sampled blood TCRbeta repertoires from subjects exposed to, actively infected with, or recovered from COVID-19 were included in the dataset. The repertoires were released in a freely available public database meant as a resource for research on the immune response to SARS-CoV-2. The samples were drawn from the first 160 participants of the ongoing ImmuneRACE study and from over a thousand subjects provided by 6 global collaborators. The sample metadata nearly always contained a de-identified subject ID, COVID-19 status, age in years and sex. Where available, HLA class I and class II types were taken from metadata supplied by the sample provider and were not determined by assay-based typing. Overall results and qualifications from the work: The quantity of clinical and demographic metadata differed by source and by participant and was supplied without curation.

One collaborating source in Seattle enrolled patients while the patients were actively infected and followed the patients over time throughout the course of disease. Whole blood was collected in K2EDTA tubes by collaborating institutions according to the institutions' own protocols. For TCRbeta analysis, collaborators shipped samples as frozen whole blood, isolated PBMCs, or DNA extracted from either of those sample types. The junction carries 11 bases between V and J, which are trimmed by 2 bases and 3 bases respectively. From a lookup of the germline V gene, CDR1 and CDR2 are SGHRS and YFSETQ. Reading from cysteine to phenylalanine, the CDR3 counts 14 amino acids. Solely the CDR3 DNA is kept, with 42 bases framed from the first base.

The source is a man in his 70s with COVID-19, enrolled during active disease. The sample was peripheral blood. The chain joins TRBV5-1 to TRBJ1-1; TRBD1 could be the D gene, as 6 bases match. The DNA sequence follows: TGCGCCAGCAGCTTAGAACAGGGATACACTGAAGCTTTCTTT. This encodes CASSLEQGYTEAFF.